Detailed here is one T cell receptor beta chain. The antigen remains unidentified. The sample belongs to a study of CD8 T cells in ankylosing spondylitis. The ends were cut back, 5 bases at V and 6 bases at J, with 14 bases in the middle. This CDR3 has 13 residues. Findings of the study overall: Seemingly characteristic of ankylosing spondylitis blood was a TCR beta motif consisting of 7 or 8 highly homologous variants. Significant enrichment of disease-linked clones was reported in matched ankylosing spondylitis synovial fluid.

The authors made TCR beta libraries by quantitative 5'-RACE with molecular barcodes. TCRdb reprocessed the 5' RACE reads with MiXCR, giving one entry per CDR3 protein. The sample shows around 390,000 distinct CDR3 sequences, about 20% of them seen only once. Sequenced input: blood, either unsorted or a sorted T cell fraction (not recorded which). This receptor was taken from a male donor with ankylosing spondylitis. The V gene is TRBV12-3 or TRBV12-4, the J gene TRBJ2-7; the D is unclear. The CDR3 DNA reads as TGTGCCAGCAGTCCCGGACCGCCCGCCGAGCAGTACTTC. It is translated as CASSPGPPAEQYF.